Each of the 8 T cell receptor beta chains below was sequenced from the same sample in a study of blood T cells in healthy people across ages. Next came a second PCR, run for roughly 6 to 11 cycles, which used a sample-barcoded 5' primer along with a J-beta primer mix. TCRdb independently ran MiXCR on the 5' RACE reads; one entry per CDR3 protein. Of roughly 800,000 distinct CDR3 sequences in the sample, about 48% were seen once. What was sequenced was blood. The receptors stem from a man aged 80 or over in good health.

This clonotype was counted a few times. CDR3 nucleotides: TGTGCCAGCAGTGGCTCCGGGACTAGCGGGAGCGGGAATGAGCAGTTCTTC. It encodes CASSGSGTSGSGNEQFF. The chain uses TRBV6-1 and TRBJ2-1; 14 bases match TRBD2. Germline lookup yields CDR1 MNHNS and CDR2 SASEGT. The V gene end was trimmed by 4 bases and the J gene end by 7 bases; junction bases not matched to a gene: 9. The CDR3 contains 17 residues.

Points on this clonotype: The junction departs from the called germline gene at one end, perhaps through a read error. The rearrangement joins TRBV5-1 to TRBJ2-7; 9 bases match TRBD1. The CDR3 extends over 14 amino acids. Germline V gene lookup returns CDR1 SGHRS and CDR2 YFSETQ. DNA for the CDR3: TGCGTCAGCACCAGGACAGGGGCCTCCTACGAGCAGTACTTC. The encoded protein is CVSTRTGASYEQYF.

This clonotype came up a few times. V gene TRBV9 combines with J gene TRBJ2-5; D is possibly TRBD2 (6 bases). Germline V lookup: CDR1 SGDLS, CDR2 YYNGEE. V lost 1 base and J 5 bases, leaving 15 bases between the germline ends. There are 15 residues in the CDR3. CDR3 in amino acids: CASSVLRAAGETQYF. As DNA, the CDR3 is TGTGCCAGCAGCGTACTCCGGGCGGCGGGGGAGACCCAGTACTTC. The full variable domain, its missing parts supplied by reference TRBV9 and TRBJ2-5, is DSGVTQTPKHLITATGQRVTLRCSPRSGDLSVYWYQQSLDQGLQFLIQYYNGEERAKGNILERFSAQQFPDLHSELNLSSLELGDSALYFCASSVLRAAGETQYFGPGTRLLVL.

This clonotype was found a few times. The chain carries TRBV12-3 or TRBV12-4 and TRBJ2-1; 9 bases are a match to TRBD2. V lost 4 bases to trimming and J lost 1 base; unmatched junction nucleotides: 5. The CDR3 runs 16 residues. CDR3 residues: CASSYQAGGSYNEQFF. In DNA form, the CDR3 reads TGTGCCAGCAGTTACCAAGCGGGAGGATCCTACAATGAGCAGTTCTTC.

This chain joins TRBV5-6 and TRBJ2-1; 7 nucleotides line up with TRBD1. The CDR3 is 15 residues long. Germline CDR1 and CDR2: SGHDT and YYEEEE. Losses at the gene ends were 1 base for V and 1 base for J; bases not matched to a gene: 2. For the CDR3, the DNA is TGTGCCAGCAGCTTGAAGGGACAGTCCTACAATGAGCAGTTCTTC. This sequence encodes CASSLKGQSYNEQFF.

The chain uses TRBV20-1 and TRBJ2-6; D gene unclear. The V gene lost 8 bases and the J gene lost 2 bases, with 13 bases spanning the gap. Germline V gene lookup returns CDR1 DFQATT and CDR2 SNEGSKA (reference sequence). The CDR3 covers 14 residues. Here the CDR3 reads CSSPITPGANVLTF. The CDR3 DNA follows: TGCAGTTCTCCCATCACCCCTGGGGCCAACGTCCTGACTTTC.

This clonotype was recorded a few times. The rearrangement links TRBV10-3 to TRBJ2-7, with TRBD2 matching over 7 bases. CDR3 length equals 15 residues. CDR1 is ENHRY, CDR2 SYGVKD, per germline. Unmatched junction bases numbered 8, after V lost 3 bases and J lost 3 bases. The CDR3 DNA reads as TGTGCCATCAGTGAAGGTGGGAGGGCCTTCTACGAGCAGTACTTC. Its translation is CAISEGGRAFYEQYF.

Details on this clonotype: With a much larger clone just one base away, this may be a read error. This chain uses TRBV2 with TRBJ2-6; tentative D call: TRBD1 (6 bases). Per germline, CDR1 SNHLY and CDR2 FYNNEI. The CDR3 runs to 14 residues. CDR3 region: CACSTGSGANVLTF. CDR3 in DNA: TGTGCCTGCAGCACAGGGTCTGGGGCCAACGTCCTGACTTTC.